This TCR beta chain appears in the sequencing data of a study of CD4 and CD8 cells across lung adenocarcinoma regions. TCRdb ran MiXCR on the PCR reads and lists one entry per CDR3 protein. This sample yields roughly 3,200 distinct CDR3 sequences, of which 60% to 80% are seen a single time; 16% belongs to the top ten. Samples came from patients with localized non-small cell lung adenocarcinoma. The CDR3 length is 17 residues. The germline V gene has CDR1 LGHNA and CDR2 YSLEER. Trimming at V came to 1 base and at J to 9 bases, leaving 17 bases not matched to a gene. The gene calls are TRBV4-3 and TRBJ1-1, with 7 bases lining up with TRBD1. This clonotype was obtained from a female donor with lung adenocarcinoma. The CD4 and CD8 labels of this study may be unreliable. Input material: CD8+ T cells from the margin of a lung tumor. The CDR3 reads CASSQVKKGPGGSKAFF. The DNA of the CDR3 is TGCGCCAGCAGCCAAGTCAAAAAGGGACCAGGGGGGAGTAAAGCTTTCTTT.